Presented here are 27 T cell receptor beta chains from one specimen sequenced in a study of PD-L1 blockade in urothelial cancer. Repertoires were generated with immunoSEQ multiplex PCR, while TCRdb's copy carries only in-frame clones and drops some. This sample has some 40,000 clones, with about 93% found just once. The sample was PBMCs, taken around atezolizumab (anti-PD-L1) treatment. The source is a man in his 70s with urothelial cancer.

The table lists this clone with a count of one. V and J are TRBV11-3 and TRBJ2-7, with D possibly matching TRBD1 (5 bases). Germline V gene lookup returns CDR1 SGHNT and CDR2 YENEEA. The CDR3 has 15 amino acids. V dropped 2 bases and J dropped 4 bases, with 15 bases sitting between them. CDR3 sequence reads: CASSLFAGKGYEQYF. As DNA, the CDR3 is TGTGCCAGCAGCTTATTCGCAGGGAAAGGGTACGAGCAGTACTTC.

V usage is TRBV5-4 and J usage is TRBJ2-7; TRBD1 is a possible D gene (6 bases). This CDR3 spans 13 amino acids. The V and J ends lost 2 bases and 2 bases respectively, with 8 bases between them. Germline V CDR1 and CDR2: SGHNT, YYREEE (reference sequence). The DNA of the CDR3 is TGTGCCAGCAGCTTAGGGGGAACCTACGAGCAGTACTTC. This sequence encodes CASSLGGTYEQYF.

This clone was found once. The V call is TRBV14, the J call TRBJ2-1, with 8 positions matching TRBD2. With V trimmed by 0 bases and J by 10 bases, 2 bases remained unmatched. CDR1 is SGHDN, CDR2 FVKESK, per germline. The CDR3 extends over 13 amino acids. The CDR3 reads CASSQESGREQFF. The CDR3 DNA reads TGTGCCAGCAGCCAAGAAAGCGGGAGAGAGCAGTTCTTC.

The V and J genes are TRBV29-1 and TRBJ2-5; 7 bases line up with TRBD1. Germline values: CDR1 SQVTM, CDR2 ANQGSEA. Losses at the gene ends were 3 bases for V and 3 bases for J; bases not matched to a gene: 7. This CDR3 has 14 residues. Here the CDR3 DNA reads TGCAGCGTTGATAGAGGACAGGCGGAAGAGACCCAGTACTTC. Translation gives CSVDRGQAEETQYF.

This clone was recorded a few times. The rearrangement links TRBV4-2 to TRBJ1-1, with a tentative D call TRBD1 (6 bases). This CDR3 comprises 17 residues. V lost 0 bases to trimming and J lost 8 bases, with 22 bases between them. Germline values: CDR1 LGHNA, CDR2 YNFKEQ. Here the CDR3 reads CASSQDPGGQVGKEAFF. Written as DNA, the CDR3 is TGTGCCAGCAGCCAAGATCCGGGGGGGCAGGTCGGAAAAGAAGCTTTCTTT.

The rearrangement links TRBV4-1 to TRBJ2-7; 8 nucleotides line up with TRBD1. The V and J ends lost 2 bases and 2 bases, in that order; junction bases with no gene match: 5. Per germline, CDR1 MGHRA and CDR2 YSYEKL. The CDR3 totals 15 residues. CDR3 DNA: TGCGCCAGCAGCCAACGGACAGGGAATGCCTACGAGCAGTACTTC. This gives the protein CASSQRTGNAYEQYF.

This chain uses TRBV5-4 with TRBJ2-4; no reliable D call. V dropped 0 bases and J dropped 0 bases, with 10 bases sitting between them. CDR1 SGHNT and CDR2 YYREEE come from the germline V gene (reference sequence). The CDR3 is 16 amino acids. The CDR3 coding sequence is TGTGCCAGCAGCTTGGACACAACCATAGCCAAAAACATTCAGTACTTC. Residues: CASSLDTTIAKNIQYF.

The chain recombines TRBV11-3 with TRBJ1-2; perhaps TRBD1 as D (6 bases). V was trimmed by 2 bases and J by 8 bases, leaving 21 bases between them. From germline, CDR1 is SGHNT and CDR2 YENEEA. The CDR3 contains 16 residues. The CDR3, as DNA: TGTGCCAGCAGCTTAAATGGGGGAGGGGGGACAACCGGCTACACCTTC. Its protein is CASSLNGGGGTTGYTF.

This chain links TRBV5-6 with TRBJ1-4; possibly TRBD1 for D (5 bases). V was shortened by 1 base and J by 6 bases, with 10 bases between the two germline ends. The CDR3 totals 14 residues. From germline, CDR1 is SGHDT and CDR2 YYEEEE. The chain's CDR3 is CASSLQGIDEKLFF. CDR3 sequence (DNA): TGTGCCAGCAGCTTGCAGGGAATAGATGAAAAACTGTTTTTT. Drawing the rest from reference TRBV5-6 and TRBJ1-4, the complete variable domain is DAGVTQSPTHLIKTRGQQVTLRCSPKSGHDTVSWYQQALGQGPQFIFQYYEEEERQRGNFPDRFSGHQFPNYSSELNVNALLLGDSALYLCASSLQGIDEKLFFGSGTQLSVL.

J is TRBJ1-5 and V is TRBV19; D perhaps matches TRBD1 (6 bases). Germline V gene lookup returns CDR1 LNHDA and CDR2 SQIVND (reference sequence). This CDR3 comprises 14 residues. Trimming took off 4 bases at V and 4 bases at J, with 11 bases between the two ends. CDR3 region: CASSRGGVNQPQHF. Written as DNA, the CDR3 is TGTGCCAGTAGTAGAGGGGGAGTAAATCAGCCCCAGCATTTT.

This clone has just a few counts. The chain has TRBV15 and TRBJ2-2, with D possibly TRBD2 on 6 matching bases. The germline V and J ends were trimmed by 1 base and 0 bases, with 15 bases remaining between them. CDR1 is LNHNV and CDR2 is YYDKDF in the germline V gene (reference sequence). This CDR3 has 18 residues. CDR3 protein: CATSRAPPGGANTGELFF. The CDR3 DNA follows: TGTGCCACCAGCAGAGCTCCGCCGGGCGGGGCGAACACCGGGGAGCTGTTTTTT. Complete variable domain (other parts from reference TRBV15 and TRBJ2-2): DAMVIQNPRYQVTQFGKPVTLSCSQTLNHNVMYWYQQKSSQAPKLLFHYYDKDFNNEADTPDNFQSRRPNTSFCFLDIRSPGLGDTAMYLCATSRAPPGGANTGELFFGEGSRLTVL.

The CDR3 loop reads CASSLTSGSYNEQFF. The CDR3 bases are TGTGCCAGCAGCTTGACTAGCGGCTCCTACAATGAGCAGTTCTTC. The rearrangement uses TRBV5-6 and TRBJ2-1, with 8 bases lining up with TRBD2. CDR1 is SGHDT, CDR2 YYEEEE, per germline. CDR3 length: 15 residues. Trimming removed 1 base from V and 0 bases from J; junction bases left unmatched: 0.

The rearrangement uses TRBV5-1 and TRBJ2-2; no definite D call. This CDR3 has 14 amino acids. Germline CDR1 is SGHRS and CDR2 is YFSETQ. V was cut by 5 bases and J by 0 bases, with 8 bases left in between. The CDR3 region has the DNA TGCGCCAGCAGTGTGGGCGCGAACACCGGGGAGCTGTTTTTT. Its translation is CASSVGANTGELFF.

V and J are TRBV30 and TRBJ1-2; unclear D gene. This CDR3 has 14 amino acids. V lost 2 bases to trimming and J lost 2 bases, with 12 bases between them. CDR1 is GTSNPN and CDR2 is SVGIG in the germline V gene (reference sequence). In DNA, the CDR3 is TGTGCCTGGAGTTTTAAGGGAGGGAACTATGGCTACACCTTC. It is translated as CAWSFKGGNYGYTF.

This clone was seen only once. This chain uses TRBV11-2 with TRBJ1-1; TRBD1 agrees at 10 bases. V lost 0 bases to trimming and J lost 3 bases; unmatched junction nucleotides: 1. Looked up from germline, CDR1 is SGHAT and CDR2 is FQNNGV. The CDR3 loop spans 15 amino acids. The CDR3 reads CASSLDGTGDTEAFF. The CDR3 region has the DNA TGTGCCAGCAGCTTAGACGGGACAGGGGACACTGAAGCTTTCTTT.

This sequence joins TRBV6-1 and TRBJ1-1; possible D gene TRBD1, 6 bases. Germline V gene lookup returns CDR1 MNHNS and CDR2 SASEGT. V lost 10 bases and J lost 0, with 15 bases in between. There are 14 residues in the CDR3. CDR3 amino acids: CATQSAGVNTEAFF. The CDR3 coding sequence is TGTGCCACCCAATCAGCAGGGGTGAACACTGAAGCTTTCTTT.

The chain joins TRBV5-1 to TRBJ2-7, with 7 bases fitting TRBD2. In germline, CDR1 is SGHRS, CDR2 YFSETQ. Trimming removed 0 bases from V and 4 bases from J; junction bases left unmatched: 4. The CDR3 is made up of 14 amino acids. CDR3 in amino acids: CASSLGQGGYEQYF. Here the CDR3 DNA reads TGCGCCAGCAGCTTGGGGCAGGGAGGGTACGAGCAGTACTTC.

V and J are TRBV11-2 and TRBJ2-6; 13 bases match TRBD2. V shed 5 bases and J 0 bases; nucleotides not matched to a gene: 4. Per the germline V gene, CDR1 is SGHAT and CDR2 is FQNNGV. The CDR3 loop spans 18 amino acids. DNA for the CDR3: TGTGCCAGCAGCCCGGGACTAGCGGGGCTCTCTGGGGCCAACGTCCTGACTTTC. Protein product: CASSPGLAGLSGANVLTF.

V gene TRBV9 combines with J gene TRBJ1-2, with 10 bases fitting TRBD1. The V gene's germline CDR1 is SGDLS and CDR2 YYNGEE. CDR3 length: 16 residues. After removal of 3 bases from V and 4 bases from J, the junction contained 9 bases not matched to a gene. CDR3 coding DNA: TGTGCCAGCAGCGAGGGAGACAGGGGGCGATTCTATGGCTACACCTTC. Translating it yields CASSEGDRGRFYGYTF.

The CDR3 DNA follows: TGCGCCAGCAGGACCGGGACCTCGGGGGAATATGAAAAACTGTTTTTT. It translates to CASRTGTSGEYEKLFF. The rearrangement links TRBV5-1 to TRBJ1-4, with TRBD1 as a possible D gene (5 bases). In germline, CDR1 is SGHRS, CDR2 YFSETQ. The CDR3 loop spans 16 amino acids. V lost 5 bases, J lost 6 bases, and 20 bases lay in between.

This clone was counted a single time. This chain joins TRBV14 and TRBJ2-2; a weak D match, TRBD1 (5 bases). Germline CDR1 is SGHDN and CDR2 is FVKESK. V dropped 7 bases and J dropped 5 bases, with 14 bases sitting between them. The CDR3 contains 14 residues. The CDR3 region is CASNGQGWTGELFF. The CDR3 DNA sequence: TGTGCCAGCAATGGCCAGGGTTGGACCGGGGAGCTGTTTTTT.

The V and J genes are TRBV28 and TRBJ1-5; D uncertain. V was pared by 6 bases and J by 4 bases, with 10 bases between. Germline V gene data show CDR1 as MDHEN and CDR2 as SYDVKM. The CDR3 length is 13 residues. The CDR3 loop reads CASSSGGNQPQHF. In nucleotides, the CDR3 is TGTGCCAGCAGCTCCGGAGGGAATCAGCCCCAGCATTTT.

This chain joins TRBV15 and TRBJ2-5; D possibly corresponds to TRBD2 (5 bases). V lost 2 bases to trimming and J lost 1 base, with 5 bases between them. Germline CDR1 reads LNHNV; CDR2 reads YYDKDF (reference sequence). The CDR3 is made up of 13 amino acids. CDR3 residues: CATSRSGQETQYF. CDR3 nucleotides: TGTGCCACCAGCAGAAGCGGCCAAGAGACCCAGTACTTC.

The chain links TRBV19 to TRBJ2-2, with D perhaps TRBD2 (6 bases). This CDR3 is 16 amino acids long. Germline V gene sequence: CDR1 LNHDA, CDR2 SQIVND (reference sequence). The germline V and J ends were trimmed by 5 bases and 1 base, with 14 bases remaining between them. The CDR3 region is CASSFFGTGNTGELFF. CDR3 DNA sequence: TGTGCCAGTAGTTTTTTTGGGACTGGGAACACCGGGGAGCTGTTTTTT.

The CDR3 nucleotides read TGTGCCAGCAGATTAACCGGGACTAGCCGAGACAATGAGCAGTTCTTC. The encoded protein is CASRLTGTSRDNEQFF. The gene calls are TRBV28 and TRBJ2-1, with 9 bases matching TRBD2. Losses at the gene ends were 6 bases for V and 5 bases for J; bases not matched to a gene: 11. CDR3 length: 16 amino acids. The germline gives CDR1 MDHEN, CDR2 SYDVKM.

The V call is TRBV7-9, the J call TRBJ1-2; the match to TRBD1 covers 7 bases. The CDR3 has 13 residues. J was trimmed by 7 bases and V by 1 base; bases with no gene match: 3. Germline lookup yields CDR1 SEHNR and CDR2 FQNEAQ (reference sequence). As DNA, the CDR3 is TGTGCCAGCAGCTTAGGGCCAGGGGGTGGCTACACCTTC. Protein sequence: CASSLGPGGGYTF.

This chain joins TRBV28 and TRBJ1-2; the match to TRBD1 covers 7 bases. V was clipped by 6 bases and J by 4 bases; unmatched bases: 5. The germline V gene has CDR1 MDHEN and CDR2 SYDVKM. This CDR3 is 13 amino acids long. This CDR3 reads CASRSGTAYGYTF. The CDR3 nucleotides are TGTGCCAGCAGGTCCGGGACAGCCTATGGCTACACCTTC.